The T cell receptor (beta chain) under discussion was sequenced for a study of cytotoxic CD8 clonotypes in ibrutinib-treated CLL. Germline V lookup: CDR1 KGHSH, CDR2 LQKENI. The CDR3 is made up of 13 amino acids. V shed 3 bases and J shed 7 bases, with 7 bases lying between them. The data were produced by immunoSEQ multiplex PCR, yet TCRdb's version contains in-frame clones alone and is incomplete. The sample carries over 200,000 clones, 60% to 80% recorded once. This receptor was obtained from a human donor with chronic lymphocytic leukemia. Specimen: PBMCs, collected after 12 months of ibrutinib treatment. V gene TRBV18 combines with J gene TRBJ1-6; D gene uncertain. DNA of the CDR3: TGTGCCAGCTCACCGGTGGAGAATTCACCCCTCCACTTT. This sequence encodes CASSPVENSPLHF.